This T cell receptor beta chain was sequenced during a study of technical replicates of blood from several donors. Germline CDR1 reads MNHNS; CDR2 reads SASEGT. The CDR3 sequence is 15 residues long. J gave up 2 bases and V 6 bases, and 5 bases lay outside the gene matches. Profiled with immunoSEQ multiplex PCR; TCRdb holds only in-frame clones, not every one. Of tens of thousands of clones detected, less than 97% appear once; the ten largest clones hold approximately 0.24%. The TCR comes from a human donor in good health. Sequences were obtained from T cells isolated from PBMCs. The chain uses TRBV6-1 and TRBJ1-5, with 9 bases that match TRBD1. CDR3 sequence (DNA): TGTGCCAGCAGACAGGGGGCGGTGGGCAATCAGCCCCAGCATTTT. Translation gives CASRQGAVGNQPQHF.